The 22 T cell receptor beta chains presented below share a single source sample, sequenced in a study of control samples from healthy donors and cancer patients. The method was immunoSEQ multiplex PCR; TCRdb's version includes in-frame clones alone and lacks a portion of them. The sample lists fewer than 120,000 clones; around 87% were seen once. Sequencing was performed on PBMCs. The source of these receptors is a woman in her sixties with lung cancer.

CDR3 in DNA: TGTGCCAGCAGTTCAGGAGGTTGGGGGCTCCAAGAGACCCAGTACTTC. It is translated as CASSSGGWGLQETQYF. This chain connects TRBV27 to TRBJ2-5; possibly TRBD1 for D (6 bases). CDR1 MNHEY and CDR2 SMNVEV come from the germline V gene (reference sequence). Trimming took off 4 bases at V and 1 base at J, with 16 bases between the two ends. The CDR3 spans 16 residues.

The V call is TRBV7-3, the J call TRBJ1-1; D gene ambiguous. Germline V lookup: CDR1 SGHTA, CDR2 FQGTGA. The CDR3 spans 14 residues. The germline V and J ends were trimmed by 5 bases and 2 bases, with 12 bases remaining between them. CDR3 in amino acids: CASSPTPGNTEAFF. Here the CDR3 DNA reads TGTGCCAGCAGCCCCACCCCAGGAAACACTGAAGCTTTCTTT.

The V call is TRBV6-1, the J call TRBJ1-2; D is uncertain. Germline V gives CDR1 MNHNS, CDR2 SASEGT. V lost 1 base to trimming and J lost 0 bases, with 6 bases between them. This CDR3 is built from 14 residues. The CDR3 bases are TGTGCCAGCAGTGAAGGCGGGTCTAACTATGGCTACACCTTC. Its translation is CASSEGGSNYGYTF.

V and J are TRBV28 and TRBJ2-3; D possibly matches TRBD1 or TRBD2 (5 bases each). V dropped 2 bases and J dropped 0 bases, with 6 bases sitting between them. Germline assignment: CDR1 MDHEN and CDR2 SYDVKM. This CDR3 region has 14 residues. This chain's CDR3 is CASSLRDSTDTQYF. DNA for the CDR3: TGTGCCAGCAGTTTAAGGGACAGCACAGATACGCAGTATTTT.

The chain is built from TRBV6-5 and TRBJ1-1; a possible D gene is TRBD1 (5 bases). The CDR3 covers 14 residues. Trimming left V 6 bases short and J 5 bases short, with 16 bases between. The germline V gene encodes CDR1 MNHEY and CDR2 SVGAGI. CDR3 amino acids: CASSPTGQWTEAFF. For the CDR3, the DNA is TGTGCCAGCAGCCCCACGGGGCAGTGGACTGAAGCTTTCTTT.

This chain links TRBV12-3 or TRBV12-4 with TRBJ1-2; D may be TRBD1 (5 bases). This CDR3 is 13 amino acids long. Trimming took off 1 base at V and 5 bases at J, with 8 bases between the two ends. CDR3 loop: CASSLGRAYGYTF. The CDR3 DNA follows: TGTGCCAGCAGTTTAGGCAGGGCATATGGCTACACCTTC.

The CDR3 region is CASSQHQSRISNQPQHF. The CDR3 nucleotides are TGTGCCAGCAGTCAACACCAAAGCAGAATTAGCAATCAGCCCCAGCATTTT. This chain connects TRBV28 to TRBJ1-5, with D hard to call. Germline V gene data show CDR1 as MDHEN and CDR2 as SYDVKM. V was cut by 5 bases and J by 0 bases, with 17 bases left in between. This CDR3 contains 17 residues.

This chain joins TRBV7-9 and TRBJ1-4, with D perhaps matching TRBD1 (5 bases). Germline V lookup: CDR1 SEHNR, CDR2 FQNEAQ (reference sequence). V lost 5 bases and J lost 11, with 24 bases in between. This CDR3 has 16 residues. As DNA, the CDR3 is TGTGCCAGCAGCCTAACGTTAGGGCTTAATGAGGGGAAACTGTTTTTT. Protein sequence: CASSLTLGLNEGKLFF. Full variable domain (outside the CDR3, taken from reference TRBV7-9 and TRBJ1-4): DTGVSQNPRHKITKRGQNVTFRCDPISEHNRLYWYRQTLGQGPEFLTYFQNEAQLEKSRLLSDRFSAERPKGSFSTLEIQRTEQGDSAMYLCASSLTLGLNEGKLFFGSGTQLSVL.

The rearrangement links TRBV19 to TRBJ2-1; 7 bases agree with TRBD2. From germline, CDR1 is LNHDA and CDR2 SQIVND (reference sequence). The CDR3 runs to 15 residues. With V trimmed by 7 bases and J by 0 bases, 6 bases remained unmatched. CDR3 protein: CASIGSGYSYNEQFF. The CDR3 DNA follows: TGTGCCAGTATAGGTAGCGGGTACTCCTACAATGAGCAGTTCTTC.

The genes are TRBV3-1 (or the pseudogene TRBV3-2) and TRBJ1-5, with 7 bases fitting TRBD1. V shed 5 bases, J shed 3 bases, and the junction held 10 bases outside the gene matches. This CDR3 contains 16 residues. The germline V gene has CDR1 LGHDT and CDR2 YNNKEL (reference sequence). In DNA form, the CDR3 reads TGTGCCAGCAGCGGAACAGGGGCCCTCCACAATCAGCCCCAGCATTTT. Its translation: CASSGTGALHNQPQHF.

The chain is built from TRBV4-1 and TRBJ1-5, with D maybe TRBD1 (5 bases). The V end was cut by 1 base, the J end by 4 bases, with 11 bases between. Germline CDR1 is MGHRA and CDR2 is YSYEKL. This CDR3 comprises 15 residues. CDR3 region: CASSQAWGGNQPQHF. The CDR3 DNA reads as TGCGCCAGCAGCCAAGCATGGGGGGGAAATCAGCCCCAGCATTTT.

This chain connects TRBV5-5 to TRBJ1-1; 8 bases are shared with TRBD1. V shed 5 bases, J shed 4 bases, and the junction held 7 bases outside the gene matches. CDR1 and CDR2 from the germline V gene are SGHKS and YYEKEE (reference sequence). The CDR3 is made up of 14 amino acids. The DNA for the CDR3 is TGTGCCAGCAGGGGACAGGTCCTCGGCACTGAAGCTTTCTTT. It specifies CASRGQVLGTEAFF.

This chain's CDR3 is CASSAQSRGNGYGYTF. DNA of the CDR3: TGTGCCAGCTCTGCTCAGAGTCGCGGCAATGGCTATGGCTACACCTTC. This chain joins TRBV18 and TRBJ1-2; D is ambiguous. V lost 6 bases and J 4 bases, leaving 21 bases between the germline ends. The CDR3 contains 16 residues. Looked up from germline, CDR1 is KGHSH and CDR2 is LQKENI.

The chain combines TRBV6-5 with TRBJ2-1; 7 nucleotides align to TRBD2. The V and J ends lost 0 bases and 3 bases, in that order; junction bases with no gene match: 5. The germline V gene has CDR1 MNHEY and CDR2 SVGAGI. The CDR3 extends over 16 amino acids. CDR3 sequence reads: CASSYSAGVIYNEQFF. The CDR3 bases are TGTGCCAGCAGTTACTCGGCGGGGGTTATCTACAATGAGCAGTTCTTC.

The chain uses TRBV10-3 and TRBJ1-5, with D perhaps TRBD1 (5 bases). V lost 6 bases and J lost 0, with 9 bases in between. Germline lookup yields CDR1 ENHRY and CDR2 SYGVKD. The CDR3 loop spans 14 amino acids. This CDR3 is CAIRGTDSNQPQHF. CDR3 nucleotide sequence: TGTGCCATCAGAGGGACCGATAGCAATCAGCCCCAGCATTTT.

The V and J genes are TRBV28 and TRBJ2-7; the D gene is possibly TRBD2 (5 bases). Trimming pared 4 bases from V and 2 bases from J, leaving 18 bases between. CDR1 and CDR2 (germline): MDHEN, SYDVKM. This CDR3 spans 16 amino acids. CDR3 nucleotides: TGTGCCAGCAGTTCGACCCGCTCCGGGAAAACCTACGAGCAGTACTTC. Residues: CASSSTRSGKTYEQYF. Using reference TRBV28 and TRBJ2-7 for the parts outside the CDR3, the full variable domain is DVKVTQSSRYLVKRTGEKVFLECVQDMDHENMFWYRQDPGLGLRLIYFSYDVKMKEKGDIPEGYSVSREKKERFSLILESASTNQTSMYLCASSSTRSGKTYEQYFGPGTRLTVT.

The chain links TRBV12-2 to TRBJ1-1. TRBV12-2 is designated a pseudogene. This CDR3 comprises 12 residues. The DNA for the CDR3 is TGTGCAAGTCGCGGGCGGTTTACTGAAGCTTTCTTT. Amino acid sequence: CASRGRFTEAFF.

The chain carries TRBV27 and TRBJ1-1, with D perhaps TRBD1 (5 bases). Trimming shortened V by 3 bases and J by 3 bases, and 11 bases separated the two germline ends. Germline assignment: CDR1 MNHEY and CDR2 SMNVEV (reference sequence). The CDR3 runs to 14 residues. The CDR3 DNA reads TGTGCCAGCAGTTTCGCAGGGAGTGACACTGAAGCTTTCTTT. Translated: CASSFAGSDTEAFF.

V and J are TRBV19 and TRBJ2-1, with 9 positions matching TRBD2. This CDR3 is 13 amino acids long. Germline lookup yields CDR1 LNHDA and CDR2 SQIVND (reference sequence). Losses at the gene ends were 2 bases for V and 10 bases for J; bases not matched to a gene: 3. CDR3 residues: CASSIMTSGEQFF. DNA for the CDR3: TGTGCCAGTAGTATAATGACTAGCGGCGAGCAGTTCTTC.

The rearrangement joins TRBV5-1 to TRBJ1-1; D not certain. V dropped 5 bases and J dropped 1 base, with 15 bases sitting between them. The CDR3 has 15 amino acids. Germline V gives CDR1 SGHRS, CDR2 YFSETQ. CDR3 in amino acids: CASSTTGSRNTEAFF. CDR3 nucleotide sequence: TGCGCCAGCAGTACGACCGGGAGTAGGAACACTGAAGCTTTCTTT.

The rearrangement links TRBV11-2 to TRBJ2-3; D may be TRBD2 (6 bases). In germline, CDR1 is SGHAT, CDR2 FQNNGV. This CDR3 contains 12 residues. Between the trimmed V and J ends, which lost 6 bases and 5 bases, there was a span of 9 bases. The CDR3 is CASRGRGDTQYF. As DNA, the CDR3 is TGTGCCAGCAGAGGGCGGGGAGATACGCAGTATTTT.

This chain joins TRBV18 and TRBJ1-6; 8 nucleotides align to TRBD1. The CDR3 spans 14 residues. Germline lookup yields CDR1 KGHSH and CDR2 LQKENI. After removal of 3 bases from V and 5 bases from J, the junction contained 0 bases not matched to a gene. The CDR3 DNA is TGTGCCAGCTCACCGGGACAGGATAATTCACCCCTCCACTTT. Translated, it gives CASSPGQDNSPLHF.